Listed below are T cell receptor beta chains from one sample, sequenced in a study of control samples from healthy donors and cancer patients. Repertoires were generated with immunoSEQ multiplex PCR, while TCRdb's copy carries only in-frame clones and drops some. This table has under 60,000 clones, about 95% appearing once. Sample: blood. The receptor set was obtained from a man between 25 and 39 years old in good health. Each CDR3 is given with its conserved first and last residue. A D gene is named only where the DNA matches it firmly. A row's size may be missing; if present it is once, few, many or a size class.

clone size: -; J gene: TRBJ2-1; V gene: TRBV3-1/TRBV3-2; D gene: TRBD2; CDR3 DNA: TGTGCCAGCAGTTCACTAGCGGGAGGTCCGGGCAATGAGCAGTTCTTC; CDR3 protein: CASSSLAGGPGNEQFF
clone size: -; J gene: TRBJ2-1; V gene: TRBV19; D gene: TRBD2; CDR3 DNA: TGTGCCAGTCGGCGGGGGACGGACAATGAGCAGTTCTTC; CDR3 protein: CASRRGTDNEQFF
clone size: -; J gene: TRBJ1-2; V gene: TRBV5-1; D gene: TRBD1; CDR3 DNA: TGCGCCAGCAGCTTGGAGGGACAGGGTACTGGCTACACCTTC; CDR3 protein: CASSLEGQGTGYTF
clone size: once; J gene: TRBJ2-2; V gene: TRBV7-6; D gene: -; CDR3 DNA: TGTGCCAGCAGCTTAGATCCCCCAGGCGCCGGGGAGCTGTTTTTT; CDR3 protein: CASSLDPPGAGELFF
clone size: -; J gene: TRBJ1-1; V gene: TRBV6-5; D gene: -; CDR3 DNA: TGTGCCAGCACCCTCTATACTGGACTTGCTGAAGCTTTCTTT; CDR3 protein: CASTLYTGLAEAFF
clone size: -; J gene: TRBJ2-7; V gene: TRBV24-1; D gene: -; CDR3 DNA: TGTGCCACCAGTGGCCCTGGCGGGGGCTCCACCTACGAGCAGTACTTC; CDR3 protein: CATSGPGGGSTYEQYF
clone size: few; J gene: TRBJ2-3; V gene: TRBV6-4; D gene: TRBD2; CDR3 DNA: TGTGCCAGCAGTGACACTAGCGGGGGCACAGATACGCAGTATTTT; CDR3 protein: CASSDTSGGTDTQYF
clone size: once; J gene: TRBJ2-1; V gene: TRBV7-3; D gene: -; CDR3 DNA: TGTGCCAGCAGCTTAGGACATCGAGGCCTCAATGAGCAGTTCTTC; CDR3 protein: CASSLGHRGLNEQFF
clone size: -; J gene: TRBJ2-5; V gene: TRBV9; D gene: -; CDR3 DNA: TGTGCCAGCGGCCCCGGGGACGGGAGAGAGACCCAGTACTTC; CDR3 protein: CASGPGDGRETQYF
clone size: -; J gene: TRBJ1-1; V gene: TRBV11-2; D gene: -; CDR3 DNA: TGTGCCAGCAGCTTACGCAGGGTGGAGAACACTGAAGCTTTCTTT; CDR3 protein: CASSLRRVENTEAFF
clone size: once; J gene: TRBJ1-6; V gene: TRBV6-6; D gene: TRBD1; CDR3 DNA: TGTGCCAGCTCATTAGGACAGGGTGGGTCACCCCTCCACTTT; CDR3 protein: CASSLGQGGSPLHF
clone size: -; J gene: TRBJ1-1; V gene: TRBV7-2; D gene: TRBD1; CDR3 DNA: TGTGCCAGCAGCTTAGGCCTCGGGACAGGACTTATGAACACTGAAGCTTTCTTT; CDR3 protein: CASSLGLGTGLMNTEAFF